The TCR beta chain described here comes from a study of cytomegalovirus exposure and HLA in healthy donors. V shed 0 bases and J 4 bases; nucleotides not matched to a gene: 3. Germline V lookup: CDR1 SNHLY, CDR2 FYNNEI. CDR3 length: 15 amino acids. With regard to this clone: Its target is not known.

General study points: TCR sequences were mostly rare, though some public TCRs occurred in many donors.

Sequenced by immunoSEQ multiplex PCR; TCRdb stores in-frame clones only, minus some. The profile shows 120,000 or so clones, over 85% of them singletons. The donors formed part of the 120-subject validation cohort, distinct from the roughly 600-subject first cohort. The receptor was derived from a woman between 18 and 30 years old in good health and CMV-seronegative. The sequencing input was PBMCs. This chain joins TRBV2 and TRBJ1-2; 9 bases map to TRBD1. The CDR3 region has the DNA TGTGCCAGCAGTGAAGCCCAGACAGGGGGCTATGGCTACACCTTC. Its translation: CASSEAQTGGYGYTF. The full variable domain, with the rest looked up from reference TRBV2 and TRBJ1-2, is EPEVTQTPSHQVTQMGQEVILRCVPISNHLYFYWYRQILGQKVEFLVSFYNNEISEKSEIFDDQFSVERPDGSNFTLKIRSTKLEDSAMYFCASSEAQTGGYGYTFGSGTRLTVV.